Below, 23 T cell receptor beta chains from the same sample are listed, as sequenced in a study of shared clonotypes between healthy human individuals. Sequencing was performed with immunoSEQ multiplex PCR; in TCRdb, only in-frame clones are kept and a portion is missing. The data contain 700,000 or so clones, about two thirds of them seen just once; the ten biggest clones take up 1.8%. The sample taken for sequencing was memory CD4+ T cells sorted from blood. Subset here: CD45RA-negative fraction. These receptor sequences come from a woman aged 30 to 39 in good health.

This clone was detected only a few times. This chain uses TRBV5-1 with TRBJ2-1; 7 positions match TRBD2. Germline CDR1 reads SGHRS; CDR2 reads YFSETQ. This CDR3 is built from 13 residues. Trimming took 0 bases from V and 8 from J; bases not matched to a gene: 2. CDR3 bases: TGCGCCAGCAGCTTGGCGGGGGGACATGAGCAGTTCTTC. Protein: CASSLAGGHEQFF.

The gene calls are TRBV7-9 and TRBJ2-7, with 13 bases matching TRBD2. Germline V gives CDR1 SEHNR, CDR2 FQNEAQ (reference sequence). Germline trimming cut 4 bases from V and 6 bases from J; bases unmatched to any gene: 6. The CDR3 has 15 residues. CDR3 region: CASSWGLAGTSEQYF. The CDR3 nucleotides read TGTGCCAGCAGCTGGGGACTAGCGGGAACCTCCGAGCAGTACTTC.

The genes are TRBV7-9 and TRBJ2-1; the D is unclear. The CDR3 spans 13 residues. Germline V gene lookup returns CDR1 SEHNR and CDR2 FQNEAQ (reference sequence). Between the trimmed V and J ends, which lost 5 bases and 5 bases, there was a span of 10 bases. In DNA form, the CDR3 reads TGTGCCAGCAGCCCAAGGACCCACAATGAGCAGTTCTTC. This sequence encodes CASSPRTHNEQFF.

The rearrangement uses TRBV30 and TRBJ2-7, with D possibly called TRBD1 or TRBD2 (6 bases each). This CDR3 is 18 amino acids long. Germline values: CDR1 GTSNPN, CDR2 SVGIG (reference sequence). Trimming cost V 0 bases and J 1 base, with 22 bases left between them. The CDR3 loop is CAWSVPGRNPQGSYEQYF. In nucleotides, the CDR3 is TGTGCCTGGAGTGTACCTGGGAGGAACCCTCAGGGGTCCTACGAGCAGTACTTC.

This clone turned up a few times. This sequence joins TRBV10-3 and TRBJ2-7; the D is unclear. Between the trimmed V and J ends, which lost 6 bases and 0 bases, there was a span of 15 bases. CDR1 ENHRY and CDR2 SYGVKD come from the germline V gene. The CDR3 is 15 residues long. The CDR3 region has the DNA TGTGCCATCAGCCTCTCAGCCTCTAGCTCCTACGAGCAGTACTTC. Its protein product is CAISLSASSSYEQYF.

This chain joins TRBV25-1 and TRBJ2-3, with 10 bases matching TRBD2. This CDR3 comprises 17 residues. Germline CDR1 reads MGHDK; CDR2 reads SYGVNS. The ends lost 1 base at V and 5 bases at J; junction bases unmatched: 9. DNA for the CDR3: TGTGCCAGCAGTGAATCAAAAGCTAGCGGGGGTCGAGATACGCAGTATTTT. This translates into CASSESKASGGRDTQYF.

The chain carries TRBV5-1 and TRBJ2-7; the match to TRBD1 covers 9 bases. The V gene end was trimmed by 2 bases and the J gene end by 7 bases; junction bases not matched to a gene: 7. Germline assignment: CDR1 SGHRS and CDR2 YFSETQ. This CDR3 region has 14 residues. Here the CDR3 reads CASSFRTGAGEQYF. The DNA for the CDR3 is TGCGCCAGCAGCTTCAGGACAGGGGCTGGGGAGCAGTACTTC.

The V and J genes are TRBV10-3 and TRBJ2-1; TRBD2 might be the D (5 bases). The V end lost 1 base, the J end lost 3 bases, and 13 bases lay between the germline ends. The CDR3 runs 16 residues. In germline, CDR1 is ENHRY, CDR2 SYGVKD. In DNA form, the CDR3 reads TGTGCCATCAGTGAGTTTGTGAGCGGAGGCTACAATGAGCAGTTCTTC. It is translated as CAISEFVSGGYNEQFF.

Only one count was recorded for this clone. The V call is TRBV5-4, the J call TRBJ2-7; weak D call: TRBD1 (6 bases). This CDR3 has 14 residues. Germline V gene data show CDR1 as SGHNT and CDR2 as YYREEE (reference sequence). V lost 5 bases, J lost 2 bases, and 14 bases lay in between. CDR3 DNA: TGTGCCAGCAGAAAACAGGGAGTTACCTACGAGCAGTACTTC. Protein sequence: CASRKQGVTYEQYF.

The CDR3 is CASRTGVREQYF. In DNA, the CDR3 is TGTGCCAGCCGGACAGGGGTGCGCGAGCAGTACTTC. The chain links TRBV28 to TRBJ2-7; 9 nucleotides agree with TRBD1. Looked up from germline, CDR1 is MDHEN and CDR2 is SYDVKM. J lost 6 bases, V lost 8 bases, and 5 bases had no gene match. The CDR3 runs 12 residues. The whole variable domain, filled in from reference TRBV28 and TRBJ2-7, reads DVKVTQSSRYLVKRTGEKVFLECVQDMDHENMFWYRQDPGLGLRLIYFSYDVKMKEKGDIPEGYSVSREKKERFSLILESASTNQTSMYLCASRTGVREQYFGPGTRLTVT.

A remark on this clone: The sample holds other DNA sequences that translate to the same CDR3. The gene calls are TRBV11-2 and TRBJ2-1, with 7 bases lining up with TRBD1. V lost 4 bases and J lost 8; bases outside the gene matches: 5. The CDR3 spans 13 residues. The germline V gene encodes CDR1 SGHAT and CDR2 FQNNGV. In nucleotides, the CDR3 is TGTGCCAGCAGCTCGCTAGGGGGCGATGAGCAGTTCTTC. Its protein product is CASSSLGGDEQFF.

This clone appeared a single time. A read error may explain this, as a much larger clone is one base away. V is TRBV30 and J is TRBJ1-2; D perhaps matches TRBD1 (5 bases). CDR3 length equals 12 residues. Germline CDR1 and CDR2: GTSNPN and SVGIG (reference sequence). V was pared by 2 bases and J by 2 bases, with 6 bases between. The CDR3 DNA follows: TGTGCCTGGAGTCGACAGAACTATGGCTACACCTTC. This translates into CAWSRQNYGYTF. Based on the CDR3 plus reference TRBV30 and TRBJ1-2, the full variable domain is SQTIHQWPATLVQPVGSPLSLECTVEGTSNPNLYWYRQAAGRGLQLLFYSVGIGQISSEVPQNLSASRPQDRQFILSSKKLLLSDSGFYLCAWSRQNYGYTFGSGTRLTVV.

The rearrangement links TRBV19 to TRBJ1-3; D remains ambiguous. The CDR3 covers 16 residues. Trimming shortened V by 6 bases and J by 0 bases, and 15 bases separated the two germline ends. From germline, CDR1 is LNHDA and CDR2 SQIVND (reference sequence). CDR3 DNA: TGTGCCAGTAGCCCCGCGACTGGTTTCTCTGGAAACACCATATATTTT. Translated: CASSPATGFSGNTIYF.

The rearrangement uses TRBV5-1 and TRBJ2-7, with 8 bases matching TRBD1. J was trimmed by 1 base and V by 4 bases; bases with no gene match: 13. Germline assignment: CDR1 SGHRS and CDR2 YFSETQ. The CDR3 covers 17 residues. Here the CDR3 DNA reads TGCGCCAGCAGCCTCCGACTCAGACAGGGGACGTCCTACGAGCAGTACTTC. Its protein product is CASSLRLRQGTSYEQYF.

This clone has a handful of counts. In DNA, the CDR3 is TGTGCCAGCACCTCCCCAGGGTGGCCCCAGCATTTT. It encodes CASTSPGWPQHF. V gene TRBV6-6 combines with J gene TRBJ1-5, with a weak D call TRBD1 (5 bases). The V end lost 7 bases, the J end lost 9 bases, and 13 bases lay between the germline ends. Germline CDR1 reads MNHNY; CDR2 reads SVGAGI (reference sequence). This CDR3 has 12 residues.

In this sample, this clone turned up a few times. The CDR3, as DNA: TGTGCCAGCAGCTCAGGTCCCTCCTACGAGCAGTACTTC. This encodes CASSSGPSYEQYF. V usage is TRBV5-6 and J usage is TRBJ2-7; D is uncertain. The V end was cut by 3 bases, the J end by 0 bases, with 7 bases between. CDR1 and CDR2 from the germline V gene are SGHDT and YYEEEE. CDR3 size: 13 residues.

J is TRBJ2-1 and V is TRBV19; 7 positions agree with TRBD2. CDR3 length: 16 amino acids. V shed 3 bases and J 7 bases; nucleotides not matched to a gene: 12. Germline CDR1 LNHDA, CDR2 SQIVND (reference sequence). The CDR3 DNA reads TGTGCCAGTAGTATCCGCCGGAGCGGGGTCCGAAATGAGCAGTTCTTC. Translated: CASSIRRSGVRNEQFF.

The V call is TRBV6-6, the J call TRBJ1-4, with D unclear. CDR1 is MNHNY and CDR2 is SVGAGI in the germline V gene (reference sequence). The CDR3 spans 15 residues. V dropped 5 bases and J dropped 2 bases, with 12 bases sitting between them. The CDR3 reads CASSGPGNTNEKLFF. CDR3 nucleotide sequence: TGTGCCAGCAGTGGGCCGGGAAACACTAATGAAAAACTGTTTTTT.

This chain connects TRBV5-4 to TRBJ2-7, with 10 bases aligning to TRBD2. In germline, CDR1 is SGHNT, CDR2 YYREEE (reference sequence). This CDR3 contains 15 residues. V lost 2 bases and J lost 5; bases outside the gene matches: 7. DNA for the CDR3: TGTGCCAGCAGCTTCAAAGCGGGAGGGCCCGACGAGCAGTACTTC. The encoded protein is CASSFKAGGPDEQYF.

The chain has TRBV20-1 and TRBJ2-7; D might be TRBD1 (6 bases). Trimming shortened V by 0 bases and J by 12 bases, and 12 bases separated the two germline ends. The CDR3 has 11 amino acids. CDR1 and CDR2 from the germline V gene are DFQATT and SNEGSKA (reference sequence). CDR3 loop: CSARDGQTPYF. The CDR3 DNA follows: TGCAGTGCTAGAGACGGACAGACGCCGTACTTC.

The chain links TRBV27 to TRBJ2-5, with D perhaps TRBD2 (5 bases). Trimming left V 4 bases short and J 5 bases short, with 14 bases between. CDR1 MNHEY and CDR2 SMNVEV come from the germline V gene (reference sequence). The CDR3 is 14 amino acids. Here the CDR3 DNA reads TGTGCCAGCAGTTCCCTAGCCCTAGGGGAGACCCAGTACTTC. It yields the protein CASSSLALGETQYF.

The CDR3 sequence is CASRNRGSYNEQFF. The CDR3 DNA is TGTGCCAGCAGAAACAGGGGCTCCTACAATGAGCAGTTCTTC. This chain uses TRBV2 with TRBJ2-1; 7 positions match TRBD1. CDR3 size: 14 residues. Per germline, CDR1 SNHLY and CDR2 FYNNEI. With V trimmed by 6 bases and J by 0 bases, 2 bases remained unmatched.

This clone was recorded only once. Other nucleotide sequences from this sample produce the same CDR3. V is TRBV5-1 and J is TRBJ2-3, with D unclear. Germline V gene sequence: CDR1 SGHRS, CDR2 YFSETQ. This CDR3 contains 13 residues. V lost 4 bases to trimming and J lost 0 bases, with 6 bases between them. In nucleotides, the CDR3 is TGCGCCAGCAGCCCAACTAGCACAGATACGCAGTATTTT. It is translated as CASSPTSTDTQYF.